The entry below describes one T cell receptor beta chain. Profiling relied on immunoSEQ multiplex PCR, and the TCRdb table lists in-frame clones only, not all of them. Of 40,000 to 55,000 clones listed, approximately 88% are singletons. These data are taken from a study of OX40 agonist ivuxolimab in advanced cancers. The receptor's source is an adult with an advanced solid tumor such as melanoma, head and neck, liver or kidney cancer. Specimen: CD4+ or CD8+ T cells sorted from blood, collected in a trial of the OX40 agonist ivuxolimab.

The CDR3 protein is CASSVGQLSGNTIYF. CDR3 sequence (DNA): TGTGCCAGCAGCGTAGGACAGCTCTCTGGAAACACCATATATTTT. This chain uses TRBV9 with TRBJ1-3, with D perhaps TRBD1 (5 bases). Germline V gene data show CDR1 as SGDLS and CDR2 as YYNGEE. Trimming pared 0 bases from V and 0 bases from J, leaving 7 bases between. CDR3 length: 15 residues.